Shown below are 7 T cell receptor beta chains from a single sample sequenced in a study of OX40 agonist ivuxolimab in advanced cancers. The repertoire was sequenced with immunoSEQ multiplex PCR; TCRdb's copy has only in-frame clones and lacks some. This table has 45,000 to 65,000 clones, almost 90% appearing once. Sample: CD4+ or CD8+ T cells sorted from blood, taken in a trial of the OX40 agonist ivuxolimab. The receptor source for this set is an adult with an advanced solid tumor such as melanoma, head and neck, liver or kidney cancer.

V usage is TRBV5-4 and J usage is TRBJ2-3, with D perhaps being TRBD1 or TRBD2 (5 bases each). CDR1 and CDR2 from the germline V gene are SGHNT and YYREEE (reference sequence). The germline V and J ends were trimmed by 1 base and 0 bases, with 12 bases remaining between them. The CDR3 sequence is 16 residues long. The CDR3 DNA follows: TGTGCCAGCAGCTTGCGTGTCGGGGCCAGCACAGATACGCAGTATTTT. This codes for CASSLRVGASTDTQYF.

The chain recombines TRBV21-1 with TRBJ2-6; TRBD2 reflects the table's D call only, with no check against the DNA. TRBV21-1 represents a pseudogene. The CDR3 is 21 amino acids. This chain's CDR3 is CASSNSDQELYVSPGANVLTF. The CDR3 DNA reads TGTGCCAGCAGCAATAGCGATCAGGAACTGTATGTCAGCCCTGGGGCCAACGTCCTGACTTTC.

The V and J genes are TRBV10-2 and TRBJ2-7, with TRBD2 matching over 7 bases. CDR3 length: 15 residues. J gave up 0 bases and V 6 bases, and 8 bases lay outside the gene matches. CDR1 WSHSY and CDR2 SAAADI come from the germline V gene. The CDR3 is CASSGSSGFSYEQYF. In DNA form, the CDR3 reads TGCGCCAGCAGCGGGTCTAGCGGCTTCTCCTACGAGCAGTACTTC.

The chain is built from TRBV5-5 and TRBJ2-7; 9 bases agree with TRBD2. After removal of 2 bases from V and 3 bases from J, the junction contained 6 bases not matched to a gene. The CDR3 length is 15 residues. Looked up from germline, CDR1 is SGHKS and CDR2 is YYEKEE (reference sequence). This chain's CDR3 is CASSLGLAGLYEQYF. The CDR3 DNA follows: TGTGCCAGCAGCTTAGGCCTAGCGGGGCTCTACGAGCAGTACTTC.

This sequence joins TRBV6-1 and TRBJ2-2; D gene unclear. The V and J ends lost 0 bases and 4 bases respectively, with 9 bases between them. The CDR3 is 15 residues long. In germline, CDR1 is MNHNS, CDR2 SASEGT. The CDR3 loop reads CASSEARSSTGELFF. The CDR3 coding sequence is TGTGCCAGCAGTGAAGCGCGCAGCAGCACCGGGGAGCTGTTTTTT.

The V gene is TRBV28, the J gene TRBJ2-7; D call uncertain. V lost 4 bases to trimming and J lost 4 bases, with 8 bases between them. The CDR3 runs 12 residues. Germline values: CDR1 MDHEN, CDR2 SYDVKM. CDR3 nucleotides: TGTGCCAGCAGTTCCCACAAATACGAGCAGTACTTC. Protein: CASSSHKYEQYF.

This clone came up once. The chain combines TRBV14 with TRBJ2-5; 10 bases are a match to TRBD2. This CDR3 region has 18 residues. Germline V gives CDR1 SGHDN, CDR2 FVKESK. V was pared by 1 base and J by 5 bases, with 13 bases of the junction left unmatched. CDR3: CASSQGFSLAGVGETQYF. The CDR3 nucleotides are TGTGCCAGCAGCCAAGGTTTTAGCCTAGCGGGAGTGGGGGAGACCCAGTACTTC.